The rows below give T cell receptor beta chains drawn from one sample of a study of blood T cell repertoires in COVID-19. The repertoire was sequenced with immunoSEQ multiplex PCR; TCRdb's copy has only in-frame clones and lacks some. The profile shows approximately 280,000 clones, about 83% of them singletons. Sequencing was performed on PBMCs or T cells enriched from blood (not recorded which). The receptors come from a woman aged 40-49 years who had recovered from COVID-19. Both conserved end residues are part of each CDR3. The D gene is left open where the match is weak. Size is stated for part of the rows, as once, few or many counts, or as a class when the clone is expanded.

V: TRBV5-4; D: TRBD1; size: -; J: TRBJ2-7; CDR3: CASSKGTGATYEQYF; DNA: TGTGCCAGCAGCAAGGGGACAGGGGCCACCTACGAGCAGTACTTC
V: TRBV19; D: -; size: -; J: TRBJ1-2; CDR3: CASSIQAHGYTF; DNA: TGTGCCAGTAGTATCCAGGCCCATGGCTACACCTTC
V: TRBV2; D: -; size: -; J: TRBJ2-7; CDR3: CASSVVQRSTYEQYF; DNA: TGTGCCAGCAGTGTTGTCCAGCGGTCAACCTACGAGCAGTACTTC
V: TRBV7-2; D: -; size: -; J: TRBJ2-2; CDR3: CASSPRGVRGWGGELFF; DNA: TGTGCCAGCAGCCCAAGGGGCGTTCGGGGGTGGGGCGGGGAGCTGTTTTTT
V: TRBV7-2; D: -; size: -; J: TRBJ2-2; CDR3: CASSLWGERRAGELFF; DNA: TGTGCCAGCAGCTTATGGGGAGAGAGGAGGGCCGGGGAGCTGTTTTTT
V: TRBV28; D: -; size: -; J: TRBJ2-1; CDR3: CASSQEEAGTNEQFF; DNA: TGTGCCAGCAGCCAGGAGGAGGCGGGGACCAATGAGCAGTTCTTC
V: TRBV5-1; D: -; size: -; J: TRBJ2-3; CDR3: CASSFEMPTDTQYF; DNA: TGCGCCAGCAGCTTTGAGATGCCCACAGATACGCAGTATTTT
V: TRBV28; D: TRBD2; size: -; J: TRBJ2-1; CDR3: CASSYPRAGGLGSNEQFF; DNA: TGTGCCAGCAGTTACCCTAGAGCGGGAGGTCTCGGGAGCAATGAGCAGTTCTTC
V: TRBV5-5; D: TRBD1; size: -; J: TRBJ1-3; CDR3: CASSLVPGTDSGNTIYF; DNA: TGTGCCAGCAGCTTGGTACCTGGGACAGACTCTGGAAACACCATATATTTT
V: TRBV5-4; D: TRBD2; size: once; J: TRBJ2-2; CDR3: CASSPGLAGVVGELFF; DNA: TGTGCCAGCAGCCCGGGACTAGCGGGAGTCGTCGGGGAGCTGTTTTTT
V: TRBV5-1; D: TRBD1; size: -; J: TRBJ2-2; CDR3: CARNRGLNTGELFF; DNA: TGCGCCAGGAACAGGGGCCTCAACACCGGGGAGCTGTTTTTT
V: TRBV6-4; D: -; size: -; J: TRBJ2-3; CDR3: CASSDGRGGSLDTQYF; DNA: TGTGCCAGCAGTGATGGGCGAGGAGGGTCTTTAGATACGCAGTATTTT
V: TRBV28; D: TRBD1; size: -; J: TRBJ2-7; CDR3: CASSGRDRLNYEQYF; DNA: TGTGCCAGCAGCGGCCGGGACAGGCTAAACTACGAGCAGTACTTC
V: TRBV11-2; D: TRBD2; size: -; J: TRBJ2-3; CDR3: CASSRTSGRANTQYF; DNA: TGTGCCAGCAGCCGCACTAGCGGGAGGGCGAATACGCAGTATTTT
V: TRBV18; D: TRBD2; size: -; J: TRBJ2-7; CDR3: CASSPTAGVDREQYF; DNA: TGTGCCAGCTCACCTACAGCGGGAGTTGACAGAGAGCAGTACTTC
V: TRBV5-1; D: TRBD1; size: -; J: TRBJ1-6; CDR3: CASSYGQGNSPLHF; DNA: TGCGCCAGCAGCTACGGACAGGGGAACTCACCCCTCCACTTT
V: TRBV20-1; D: TRBD2; size: -; J: TRBJ2-2; CDR3: CSASRTGTSLNGELFF; DNA: TGCAGTGCTAGTAGAACCGGGACTAGCCTTAACGGGGAGCTGTTTTTT
V: TRBV5-6; D: TRBD1; size: -; J: TRBJ2-7; CDR3: CASSFWDRDYEQYF; DNA: TGTGCCAGCAGCTTTTGGGACAGGGATTACGAGCAGTACTTC
V: TRBV7-9; D: TRBD2; size: once; J: TRBJ2-3; CDR3: CASRQPSTSGSPDTQYF; DNA: TGTGCCAGCAGACAACCCTCGACTAGCGGGAGCCCAGATACGCAGTATTTT
V: TRBV10-2; D: -; size: -; J: TRBJ2-7; CDR3: CASSDWVGGSYEQYF; DNA: TGCGCCAGCAGTGATTGGGTGGGGGGCTCCTACGAGCAGTACTTC
V: TRBV5-1; D: TRBD1; size: -; J: TRBJ2-1; CDR3: CASYPGQGYNEQFF; DNA: TGCGCCAGCTATCCGGGACAGGGGTACAATGAGCAGTTCTTC
V: TRBV27; D: TRBD1; size: -; J: TRBJ1-2; CDR3: CASSPGTGGHLNYGYTF; DNA: TGTGCCAGCAGTCCCGGGACAGGGGGCCACCTTAACTATGGCTACACCTTC
V: TRBV25-1; D: -; size: -; J: TRBJ2-5; CDR3: CASMFRETQYF; DNA: TGTGCCAGCATGTTTCGGGAGACCCAGTACTTC
V: TRBV7-2; D: -; size: -; J: TRBJ1-2; CDR3: CASSSTEYGYTF; DNA: TGTGCCAGCAGCTCGACGGAGTATGGCTACACCTTC
V: TRBV4-3; D: -; size: -; J: TRBJ1-2; CDR3: CASRRGDRKDGYTF; DNA: TGCGCCAGCAGAAGAGGTGACAGGAAGGATGGCTACACCTTC
V: TRBV5-1; D: -; size: -; J: TRBJ1-2; CDR3: CASSLTARAGVGYTF; DNA: TGCGCCAGCAGCTTGACAGCTCGGGCAGGGGTAGGCTACACCTTC
V: TRBV7-7; D: TRBD2; size: -; J: TRBJ2-1; CDR3: CASSLLPPGTRFDNEQFF; DNA: TGTGCTAGCAGCTTGCTCCCCCCCGGGACTAGGTTCGACAATGAGCAGTTCTTC
V: TRBV7-2; D: TRBD1; size: -; J: TRBJ2-7; CDR3: CASSPQGVHEQYF; DNA: TGTGCCAGCAGCCCTCAGGGGGTCCACGAGCAGTACTTC
V: TRBV7-8; D: -; size: -; J: TRBJ1-5; CDR3: CASSLAGSQPQHF; DNA: TGTGCCAGCAGCTTAGCAGGGAGCCAGCCCCAGCATTTT
V: TRBV18; D: -; size: -; J: TRBJ2-2; CDR3: CASSSSLRSGELFF; DNA: TGTGCCAGCTCGAGCTCGCTACGATCCGGGGAGCTGTTTTTT
V: TRBV27; D: -; size: -; J: TRBJ2-7; CDR3: CARGGPNGPHYEQYF; DNA: TGTGCCAGGGGGGGGCCGAACGGGCCCCACTACGAGCAGTACTTC
V: TRBV18; D: TRBD1; size: -; J: TRBJ1-2; CDR3: CASSPRQGPPYGYTF; DNA: TGTGCCAGCTCACCAAGACAGGGCCCCCCCTATGGCTACACCTTC
V: TRBV28; D: TRBD1; size: once; J: TRBJ1-2; CDR3: CASSFGGQGHYGYTF; DNA: TGTGCCAGCAGTTTCGGGGGACAGGGGCACTATGGCTACACCTTC
V: TRBV24-1; D: TRBD2; size: once; J: TRBJ2-1; CDR3: CATSDPLAGGDNEQFF; DNA: TGTGCCACCAGTGATCCCCTAGCGGGAGGGGACAATGAGCAGTTCTTC
V: TRBV28; D: TRBD1; size: -; J: TRBJ1-5; CDR3: CASRGWDRDSNQPQHF; DNA: TGTGCCAGCAGGGGCTGGGACAGGGATAGCAATCAGCCCCAGCATTTT
V: TRBV3-1/TRBV3-2; D: TRBD1; size: -; J: TRBJ2-1; CDR3: CASSQDYRQGYYNEQFF; DNA: TGTGCCAGCAGCCAAGATTATCGACAGGGATATTACAATGAGCAGTTCTTC
V: TRBV2; D: TRBD2; size: once; J: TRBJ2-3; CDR3: CASSGSGRLETDTQYF; DNA: TGTGCCAGCAGTGGAAGCGGGAGGTTGGAGACAGATACGCAGTATTTT
V: TRBV28; D: TRBD1; size: few; J: TRBJ1-5; CDR3: CASISPEGAISNQPQHF; DNA: TGTGCCAGCATTTCCCCGGAGGGGGCGATTAGCAATCAGCCCCAGCATTTT
V: TRBV28; D: -; size: -; J: TRBJ2-1; CDR3: CASSPSGPYNEQFF; DNA: TGTGCCAGCAGCCCCAGCGGACCCTACAATGAGCAGTTCTTC
V: TRBV6-1; D: -; size: -; J: TRBJ1-2; CDR3: CASSVRTGIFIRGYTF; DNA: TGTGCCAGCAGTGTCCGCACAGGGATCTTTATTCGGGGCTACACCTTC
V: TRBV4-3; D: -; size: once; J: TRBJ1-5; CDR3: CASSQDLRQDSNQPQHF; DNA: TGCGCCAGCAGCCAAGATCTTCGACAGGATAGCAATCAGCCCCAGCATTTT
V: TRBV11-1; D: -; size: -; J: TRBJ2-2; CDR3: CASSLVRNTGELFF; DNA: TGTGCCAGCAGCTTAGTCAGAAACACCGGGGAGCTGTTTTTT
V: TRBV29-1; D: -; size: -; J: TRBJ2-2; CDR3: CSVEGRGAAGELFF; DNA: TGCAGCGTTGAAGGCCGCGGGGCGGCCGGGGAGCTGTTTTTT
V: TRBV6-2/TRBV6-3; D: TRBD2; size: -; J: TRBJ2-1; CDR3: CASSLYTSGNEQFF; DNA: TGTGCCAGCAGTTTATACACTAGCGGCAATGAGCAGTTCTTC
V: TRBV11-1; D: -; size: -; J: TRBJ2-3; CDR3: CASSLARDTQYF; DNA: TGTGCCAGCAGCTTAGCTAGAGATACGCAGTATTTT
V: TRBV18; D: -; size: -; J: TRBJ2-7; CDR3: CASSPLYEQYF; DNA: TGTGCCAGCTCACCTCTTTACGAGCAGTACTTC
V: TRBV27; D: TRBD1; size: once; J: TRBJ1-1; CDR3: CASSLLTGDDEAFF; DNA: TGTGCCAGCAGTCTACTTACAGGGGATGATGAAGCTTTCTTT
V: TRBV28; D: TRBD2; size: -; J: TRBJ2-7; CDR3: CASSFWTSGRYEQYF; DNA: TGTGCCAGCAGTTTTTGGACTAGCGGGAGATACGAGCAGTACTTC
V: TRBV28; D: -; size: -; J: TRBJ1-5; CDR3: CASNYPSNQPQHF; DNA: TGTGCCAGCAACTATCCTAGCAATCAGCCCCAGCATTTT
V: TRBV5-4; D: -; size: -; J: TRBJ1-2; CDR3: CASREDSFFGYTF; DNA: TGTGCCAGCAGGGAGGACAGTTTTTTCGGCTACACCTTC
V: TRBV6-2/TRBV6-3; D: -; size: once; J: TRBJ2-5; CDR3: CASSLESQETQYF; DNA: TGTGCCAGCAGTCTTGAGAGCCAAGAGACCCAGTACTTC
V: TRBV5-4; D: -; size: -; J: TRBJ2-1; CDR3: CASSLVTYNEQFF; DNA: TGTGCCAGCAGCTTGGTCACTTACAATGAGCAGTTCTTC
V: TRBV6-5; D: TRBD1; size: -; J: TRBJ2-5; CDR3: CASSLDRGQETQYF; DNA: TGTGCCAGCAGTCTGGACAGGGGTCAAGAGACCCAGTACTTC
V: TRBV14; D: -; size: -; J: TRBJ1-6; CDR3: CASSQGPTRGEPLHF; DNA: TGTGCCAGCAGCCAAGGACCGACCCGGGGGGAACCCCTCCACTTT
V: TRBV15; D: TRBD1; size: -; J: TRBJ2-2; CDR3: CATSREGTGRAGELFF; DNA: TGTGCCACCAGCAGAGAGGGGACAGGGAGGGCCGGGGAGCTGTTTTTT
V: TRBV9; D: -; size: once; J: TRBJ2-7; CDR3: CASSATGTSLGEQYF; DNA: TGTGCCAGCAGCGCAACCGGGACTTCCCTCGGTGAGCAGTACTTC
V: TRBV9; D: TRBD2; size: -; J: TRBJ2-1; CDR3: CASSQSGTSGYNEQFF; DNA: TGTGCCAGCAGTCAGAGCGGGACTAGCGGATACAATGAGCAGTTCTTC